Listed here are 14 T cell receptor beta chains from one sample, sequenced in a study of T cell repertoires in cytomegalovirus infection. For these receptors, no antigen is known. From the reads, TCRdb called clonotypes with MiXCR, one entry per CDR3 protein. The profile shows about 470,000 distinct CDR3 sequences, under 45% of them singletons. Source: cultured PBMCs, taken from culture after CMV antigen stimulation. The receptors were sampled from a human donor in good health (CMV status not recorded). Some clones in this sample may be carry-over from other donors' samples.

The chain is built from TRBV4-1 and TRBJ1-4; no reliable D call. Per germline, CDR1 MGHRA and CDR2 YSYEKL. V was shortened by 5 bases and J by 5 bases, with 15 bases between the two germline ends. The CDR3 spans 15 residues. CDR3 bases: TGCGCCAGCAGCAGACAACCGGGCCGGAATGAAAAACTGTTTTTT. This gives the protein CASSRQPGRNEKLFF.

This chain connects TRBV7-2 to TRBJ2-7; D call uncertain. Germline values: CDR1 SGHTA, CDR2 FQGNSA. The CDR3 totals 12 residues. Trimming cost V 5 bases and J 4 bases, with 9 bases left between them. The CDR3 loop reads CASSRLEYEQYF. CDR3 in DNA: TGTGCCAGCAGCCGGCTCGAATACGAGCAGTACTTC.

The chain recombines TRBV6-2 or TRBV6-3 with TRBJ2-6; D possibly matches TRBD1 or TRBD2 (5 bases each). CDR1 and CDR2 from the germline V gene are MNHEY and SVGEGT. V was trimmed by 5 bases and J by 8 bases, leaving 13 bases between them. The CDR3 totals 14 residues. Written as DNA, the CDR3 is TGTGCCAGCAGTAGGGACCCTAGGTCCAACGTCCTGACTTTC. This gives the protein CASSRDPRSNVLTF.

The chain couples TRBV10-3 to TRBJ2-1; D perhaps matches TRBD1 (6 bases). The length of the CDR3 is 13 residues. V lost 11 bases, J lost 7 bases, and 18 bases lay in between. Germline CDR1 is ENHRY and CDR2 is SYGVKD. CDR3 DNA sequence: TGTGCCGCCAAGAACGGAAGGGGGAATGAGCAGTTCTTC. Translation: CAAKNGRGNEQFF.

This chain uses TRBV7-6 with TRBJ2-5, with 8 nucleotides matching TRBD1. This CDR3 is built from 14 residues. V lost 7 bases to trimming and J lost 2 bases; unmatched junction nucleotides: 6. Germline V gene data show CDR1 as SGHVS and CDR2 as FNYEAQ. The CDR3 DNA sequence: TGTGCCAGCATCACAAACAGGGGGCAAGAGACCCAGTACTTC. Translation: CASITNRGQETQYF.

This clonotype has only a few counts. This rearrangement joins TRBV10-1 to TRBJ2-7, with D unresolved. This CDR3 comprises 13 residues. V was shortened by 4 bases and J by 2 bases, with 9 bases between the two germline ends. Germline CDR1 and CDR2: WNHNN and SYGVQD (reference sequence). Written as DNA, the CDR3 is TGCGCCAGCAGTGGGGTCGGCCCCTACGAGCAGTACTTC. This encodes CASSGVGPYEQYF.

The chain joins TRBV7-2 to TRBJ2-7, with TRBD2 matching over 10 bases. Looked up from germline, CDR1 is SGHTA and CDR2 is FQGNSA. CDR3 size: 15 residues. V dropped 1 base and J dropped 7; count of bases not matched to a gene: 7. The CDR3 nucleotides read TGTGCCAGCAGCTTAGACACACTAGCGGGAAGGGAGCAGTACTTC. This sequence encodes CASSLDTLAGREQYF.

The genes are TRBV6-6 and TRBJ1-5; D uncertain. This CDR3 spans 14 amino acids. Germline V gives CDR1 MNHNY, CDR2 SVGAGI (reference sequence). V was trimmed by 6 bases and J by 7 bases, leaving 16 bases between them. The CDR3 DNA reads as TGTGCCAGCAGGCCGACCGGGCCCCGGCAGCCCCAGCATTTT. As protein: CASRPTGPRQPQHF.

The chain uses TRBV2 and TRBJ1-2; no reliable D call. Trimming took off 8 bases at V and 6 bases at J, with 10 bases between the two ends. Per the germline V gene, CDR1 is SNHLY and CDR2 is FYNNEI. The CDR3 consists of 11 residues. CDR3 residues: CASFRRHGYTF. Here the CDR3 DNA reads TGTGCCAGCTTCCGGCGGCATGGCTACACCTTC.

This clonotype was picked up a small number of times. This chain uses TRBV6-6 with TRBJ2-7; perhaps TRBD2 as D (6 bases). CDR1 and CDR2 from the germline V gene are MNHNY and SVGAGI (reference sequence). The CDR3 is 16 residues long. Trimming took 6 bases from V and 0 from J, leaving 18 bases between them. The CDR3 spells CASRPGRGISSYEQYF. The CDR3 bases are TGTGCCAGCAGACCCGGTCGGGGGATCAGCTCCTACGAGCAGTACTTC.

The chain employs TRBV7-2 and TRBJ2-1, with 15 bases aligning to TRBD2. This CDR3 is built from 17 residues. V lost 0 bases to trimming and J lost 7 bases; unmatched junction nucleotides: 4. Germline lookup yields CDR1 SGHTA and CDR2 FQGNSA. CDR3 loop: CASSLAGTSGGRNEQFF. The DNA for the CDR3 is TGTGCCAGCAGCTTAGCCGGGACTAGCGGGGGGCGTAATGAGCAGTTCTTC.

This clonotype has only a few counts. This chain uses TRBV6-1 with TRBJ2-7; 9 bases are shared with TRBD1. This CDR3 is 15 amino acids long. Germline V lookup: CDR1 MNHNS, CDR2 SASEGT. V shed 7 bases, J shed 3 bases, and the junction held 10 bases outside the gene matches. CDR3 sequence (DNA): TGTGCCAGCAAAACCGGGACAGGGTATTACTACGAGCAGTACTTC. Protein product: CASKTGTGYYYEQYF.

The table lists this clonotype with a few counts. The chain links TRBV6-8 to TRBJ1-2; D might be TRBD1 (6 bases). This CDR3 spans 13 amino acids. Trimming shortened V by 5 bases and J by 3 bases, and 10 bases separated the two germline ends. Germline V gene lookup returns CDR1 MNHGY and CDR2 SAAAGT. The CDR3 nucleotides read TGTGCCAGCAGTAGGGACATTTACTATGGCTACACCTTC. It specifies CASSRDIYYGYTF.

The J gene is TRBJ1-2, the V gene TRBV27; 7 bases fit TRBD1. V was clipped by 4 bases and J by 3 bases; unmatched bases: 11. This CDR3 is 16 amino acids long. In germline, CDR1 is MNHEY, CDR2 SMNVEV (reference sequence). CDR3 sequence: CASSSTNLGQYYGYTF. In DNA, the CDR3 is TGTGCCAGCAGTTCCACAAACCTGGGACAGTACTATGGCTACACCTTC.